The present T cell receptor (beta chain) was sequenced within a study of blood T cell repertoires in COVID-19. Study-wide context: The study drew acute and convalescent COVID-19 samples from the United States, Italy and Spain.

Between the trimmed V and J ends, which lost 2 bases and 0 bases, there was a span of 8 bases. The CDR3 spans 15 residues. Germline loops: CDR1 PRHDT, CDR2 FYEKMQ (reference sequence). Produced via immunoSEQ multiplex PCR; TCRdb's table is partial and in-frame only. The repertoire consists of around 230,000 clones, with 82% occurring once and the leading ten covering about an eighth. This clone was observed a single time. The origin of this receptor is a woman in her fifties or sixties with active or convalescent COVID-19. V gene TRBV13 combines with J gene TRBJ2-1; D is uncertain. Sequenced material: peripheral blood. The CDR3 protein is CASSLWAGSYNEQFF. CDR3 in DNA: TGTGCCAGCAGCTTATGGGCAGGCTCCTACAATGAGCAGTTCTTC.